This T cell receptor beta chain emerged from a study of T cell responses to AZD1222 COVID-19 vaccine (dated by TCRdb to the early 2020s). Regarding the research as a whole: AZD1222 recipients given second doses at about 4 weeks or at about 12 weeks were pooled, since spike-specific TCR depth and breadth were not found to differ between the two schedules. TCR sequencing covered approximately 230 trial participants: 200 to 210 given two doses of AZD1222 and 26 given two doses of MenACWY control vaccine. Enrollment into the trials was organized by age into subgroups of 18-55, 56-69 and 70-plus years, and those subgroups contained approximately 160, 26 and 62 TCR-sequenced participants, respectively. Study-wide conclusions, independent of this receptor: Only five to seven AZD1222 recipients were SARS-CoV-2 seropositive at baseline, limiting conclusions about previously exposed vaccinees. Most participants were white British and females outnumbered males, and the authors suggested that clonal diversity may have been underestimated. The whole spike protein was spanned by vaccine-associated CD4 TCRs, and dominant responses were seen in regions 160-218 and 743-854. Because no samples from the day 14 peak response were available, repertoires could be characterized only after the peak T cell response. Spike-specific TCR breadth and depth rose significantly after two AZD1222 doses compared with day 0 and with MenACWY recipients. In the small 56-69-year group, the increase in depth fell short of significance, most likely because of low power. Reportedly, almost half of the unique spike-specific TCRs recognized epitopes lying outside the regions that are mutated in the B.1.351 and B.1.1.7 variants.

The CDR3 regions of human TCRbeta chains were subjected to immunosequencing. As for the original processing: Repertoire TCRs were checked for matches against a reference library of SARS-CoV-2-specific TCRs that had been generated using the MIRA antigen-specificity platform. Breadth meant the fraction of unique TCRs that were SARS-CoV-2-associated, whereas depth meant the fraction of total T cells that were SARS-CoV-2-associated. Using the MIRA data, each spike-specific TCR was assigned both to the spike region to which the TCR was reactive and to a CD4 or CD8 class. Log10-transformed breadth and depth values were compared by one-way ANOVA with Sidak's multiple comparisons tests. TCRdb re-hosts the immuneACCESS table, in-frame sequences only. Its copies lack some clones; in the studies checked, an unresolved V gene accounts for under half of them, and the cause for the rest is not known. The DNA gave D and trimming, while V, J and clone size come from that table. For this sample the table gives 110,000 to 150,000 clones, of which around 88% were detected only once. About 3% of the sample comes from the top ten.

A word on this clone: What antigen it recognizes has not been identified. No base-level quality is on record; no much larger clone is a single base apart.

This specimen's time point label, per the study, means: baseline before first vaccination. The vaccinee samples were drawn from two UK trials, COV001 and COV002, one of which was a single-blind randomized controlled phase 2/3 trial testing AZD1222 (ChAdOx1 nCoV-19) in healthy adults. Trial participant PBMC samples were collected at day 0 and day 28 after the second dose for TCRbeta chain sequencing. This specimen was peripheral blood, taken on day 0 of AZD1222 vaccination. The origin of this receptor is an adult in good health.

CDR3 loop: CASSKRTSVVGEQFF. Read as DNA, the sequence is TGTGCCAGTAGTAAACGGACTAGCGTTGTCGGAGAGCAGTTCTTC. The chain is assembled from TRBV19 and TRBJ2-1; TRBD2 agrees with 9 junctional bases. From its cysteine to its phenylalanine, the CDR3 spans 15 amino acids. Left in the record is the CDR3 DNA by itself, 45 bases read in frame from the first base. Unmatched junction bases come to 11, with V trimmed by 4 bases and J by 10 bases. The germline V gene encodes CDR1 LNHDA and CDR2 SQIVND (reference sequence). Where the CDR3 stops, the reference TRBV19 and TRBJ2-1 genes take over; the full variable domain is DGGITQSPKYLFRKEGQNVTLSCEQNLNHDAMYWYRQDPGQGLRLIYYSQIVNDFQKGDIAEGYSVSREKKESFPLTVTSAQKNPTAFYLCASSKRTSVVGEQFFGPGTRLTVL.